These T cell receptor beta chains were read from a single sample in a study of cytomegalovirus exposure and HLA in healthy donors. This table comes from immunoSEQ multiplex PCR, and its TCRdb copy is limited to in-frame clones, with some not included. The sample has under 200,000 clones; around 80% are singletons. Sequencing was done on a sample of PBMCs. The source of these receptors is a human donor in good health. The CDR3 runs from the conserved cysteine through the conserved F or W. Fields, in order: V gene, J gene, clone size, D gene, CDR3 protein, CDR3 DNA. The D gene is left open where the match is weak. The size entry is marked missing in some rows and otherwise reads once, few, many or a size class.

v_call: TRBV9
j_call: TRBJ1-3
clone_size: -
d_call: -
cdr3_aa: CAGSEGGNSGNTIYF
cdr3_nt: TGTGCCGGCAGCGAGGGGGGGAACTCTGGAAACACCATATATTTT

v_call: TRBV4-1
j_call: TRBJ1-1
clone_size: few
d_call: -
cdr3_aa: CASSHPGVGSTEAFF
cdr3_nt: TGCGCCAGCAGCCACCCAGGGGTTGGGAGCACTGAAGCTTTCTTT

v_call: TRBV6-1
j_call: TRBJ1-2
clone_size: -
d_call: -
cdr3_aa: CASSEGDAGNGYTF
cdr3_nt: TGTGCCAGCAGTGAAGGTGATGCCGGGAATGGCTACACCTTC

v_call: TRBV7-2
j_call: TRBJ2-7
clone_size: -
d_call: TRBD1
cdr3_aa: CASSPRQGAPYEQYF
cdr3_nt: TGTGCCAGCAGCCCACGACAGGGGGCGCCGTACGAGCAGTACTTC

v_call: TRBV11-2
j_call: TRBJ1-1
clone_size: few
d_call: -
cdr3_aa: CASSLESGGRGEAFF
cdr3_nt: TGTGCCAGCAGCTTAGAGTCGGGGGGCAGGGGTGAAGCTTTCTTT

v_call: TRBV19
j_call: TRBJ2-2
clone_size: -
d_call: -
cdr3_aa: CASTPRYANTGELFF
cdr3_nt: TGTGCCAGTACCCCCAGGTACGCGAACACCGGGGAGCTGTTTTTT

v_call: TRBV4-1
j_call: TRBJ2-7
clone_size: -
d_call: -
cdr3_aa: CASSFNRDSYEQYF
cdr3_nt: TGCGCCAGCAGCTTCAATCGGGATTCCTACGAGCAGTACTTC

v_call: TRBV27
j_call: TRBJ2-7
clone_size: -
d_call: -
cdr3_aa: CASALTAGPEQYF
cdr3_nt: TGTGCCAGCGCCCTTACTGCAGGGCCCGAGCAGTACTTC

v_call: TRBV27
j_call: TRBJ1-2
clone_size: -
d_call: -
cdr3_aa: CASSPRQYGYTF
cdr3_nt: TGTGCCAGCAGTCCACGACAGTATGGCTACACCTTC

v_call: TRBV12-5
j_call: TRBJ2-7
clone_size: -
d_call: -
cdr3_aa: CASGNRDSYEQYF
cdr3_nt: TGTGCTAGTGGTAACCGGGACTCCTACGAGCAGTACTTC

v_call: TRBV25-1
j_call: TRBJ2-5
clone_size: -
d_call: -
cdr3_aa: CASTLGGRKETQYF
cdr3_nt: TGTGCCAGCACCCTCGGGGGGCGTAAAGAGACCCAGTACTTC

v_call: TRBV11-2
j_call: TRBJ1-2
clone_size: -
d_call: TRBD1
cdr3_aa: CASSSGQGQWGYTF
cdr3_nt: TGTGCCAGCAGCTCCGGACAGGGCCAATGGGGCTACACCTTC

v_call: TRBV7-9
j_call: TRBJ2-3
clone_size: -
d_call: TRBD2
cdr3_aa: CASSSETSGGIKTDTQYF
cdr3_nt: TGTGCCAGCAGCTCCGAGACTAGCGGGGGGATTAAGACAGATACGCAGTATTTT

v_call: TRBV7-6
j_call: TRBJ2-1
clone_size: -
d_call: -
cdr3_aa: CASSPTLLEDNEQFF
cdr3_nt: TGTGCCAGCAGCCCGACTTTACTCGAGGACAATGAGCAGTTCTTC

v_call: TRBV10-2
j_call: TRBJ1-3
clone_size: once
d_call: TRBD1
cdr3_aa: CASSAAGGGAGSGNTIYF
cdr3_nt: TGCGCCAGCAGTGCTGCAGGAGGGGGCGCTGGGTCTGGAAACACCATATATTTT

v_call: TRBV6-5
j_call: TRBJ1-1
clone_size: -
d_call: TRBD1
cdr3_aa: CASSYSWAGGTSEAFF
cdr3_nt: TGTGCCAGCAGTTACTCCTGGGCAGGGGGCACATCTGAAGCTTTCTTT

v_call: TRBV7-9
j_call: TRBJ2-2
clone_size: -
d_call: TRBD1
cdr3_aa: CASSYGTGVSGELFF
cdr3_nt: TGTGCCAGCAGCTACGGGACAGGGGTTTCCGGGGAGCTGTTTTTT

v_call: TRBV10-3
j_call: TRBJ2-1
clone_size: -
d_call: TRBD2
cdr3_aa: CAISEAGTSGGRHNEQFF
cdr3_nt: TGTGCCATCAGTGAGGCCGGGACTAGCGGGGGGCGACACAATGAGCAGTTCTTC

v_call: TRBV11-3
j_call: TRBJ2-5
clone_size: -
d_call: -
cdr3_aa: CASSLDNRARETQYF
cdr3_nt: TGTGCCAGCAGCTTAGACAACAGGGCCCGGGAGACCCAGTACTTC

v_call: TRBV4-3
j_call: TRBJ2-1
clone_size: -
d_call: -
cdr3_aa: CASSLGAYNEQFF
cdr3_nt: TGCGCCAGCAGCCTCGGGGCCTACAATGAGCAGTTCTTC

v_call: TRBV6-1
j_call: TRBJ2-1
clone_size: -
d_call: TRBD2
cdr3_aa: CASRSHSGSYNEQFF
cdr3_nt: TGTGCCAGCAGATCACATAGCGGGTCCTACAATGAGCAGTTCTTC

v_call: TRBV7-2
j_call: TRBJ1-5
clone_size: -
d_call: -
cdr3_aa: CASSLGGLDSDYSNQPQHF
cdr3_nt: TGTGCCAGCAGCTTAGGAGGTTTGGACAGCGACTATAGCAATCAGCCCCAGCATTTT

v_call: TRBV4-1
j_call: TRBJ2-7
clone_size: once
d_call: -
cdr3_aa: CASSQDITTCSYEQYF
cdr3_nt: TGCGCCAGCAGCCAAGATATCACTACCTGCTCCTACGAGCAGTACTTC

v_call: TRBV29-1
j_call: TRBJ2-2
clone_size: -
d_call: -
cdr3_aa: CSVDRRNTGELFF
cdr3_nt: TGCAGCGTTGATCGTCGGAACACCGGGGAGCTGTTTTTT

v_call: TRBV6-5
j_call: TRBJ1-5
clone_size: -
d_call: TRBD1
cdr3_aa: CASSTEQGTQHF
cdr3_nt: TGTGCCAGCAGTACCGAACAGGGGACCCAGCATTTT

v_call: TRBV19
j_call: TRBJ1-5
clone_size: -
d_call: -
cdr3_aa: CASSKTGNQPQHF
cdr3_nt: TGTGCCAGTAGTAAGACAGGCAATCAGCCCCAGCATTTT

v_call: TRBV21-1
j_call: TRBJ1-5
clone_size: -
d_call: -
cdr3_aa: CASSKAPTGRRPQHF
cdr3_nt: TGTGCCAGCAGCAAAGCGCCGACAGGGAGACGGCCCCAGCATTTT

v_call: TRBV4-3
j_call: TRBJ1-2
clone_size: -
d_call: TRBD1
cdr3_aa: CASSRRQGTNYGYTF
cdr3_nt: TGCGCCAGCAGCCGCCGACAGGGAACCAACTATGGCTACACCTTC

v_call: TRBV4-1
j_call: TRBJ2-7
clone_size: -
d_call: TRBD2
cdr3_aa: CASSQDSGGTYEQYF
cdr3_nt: TGCGCCAGCAGCCAAGATTCGGGGGGGACCTACGAGCAGTACTTC

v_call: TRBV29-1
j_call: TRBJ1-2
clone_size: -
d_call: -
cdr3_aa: CSVGGAREDYYGYTF
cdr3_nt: TGCAGCGTTGGGGGAGCTCGAGAGGACTACTATGGCTACACCTTC

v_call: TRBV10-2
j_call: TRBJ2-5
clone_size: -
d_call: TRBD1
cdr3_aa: CASSVTGGQETQYF
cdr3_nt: TGCGCCAGCAGTGTAACAGGGGGGCAAGAGACCCAGTACTTC

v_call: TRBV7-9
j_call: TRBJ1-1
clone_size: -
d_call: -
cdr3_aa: CASSFGMNTEAFF
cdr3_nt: TGTGCCAGCAGCTTCGGGATGAACACTGAAGCTTTCTTT

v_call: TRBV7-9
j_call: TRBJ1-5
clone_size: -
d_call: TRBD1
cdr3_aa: CASSLGTGGIQPQHF
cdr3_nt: TGTGCCAGCAGCTTAGGGACAGGGGGGATACAGCCCCAGCATTTT

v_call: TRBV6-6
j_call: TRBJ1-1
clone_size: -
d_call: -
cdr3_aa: CASSYYDMLNTEAFF
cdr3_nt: TGTGCCAGCAGTTATTATGACATGTTGAACACTGAAGCTTTCTTT

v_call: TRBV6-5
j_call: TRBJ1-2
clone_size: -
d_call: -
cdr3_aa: CASSYRDINYGYTF
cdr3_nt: TGTGCCAGCAGTTACCGGGACATCAACTATGGCTACACCTTC

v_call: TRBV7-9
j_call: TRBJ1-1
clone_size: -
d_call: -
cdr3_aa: CASSPRGTEAFF
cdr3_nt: TGTGCCAGCAGCCCCCGGGGCACTGAAGCTTTCTTT

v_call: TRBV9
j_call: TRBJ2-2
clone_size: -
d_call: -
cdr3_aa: CASKGMDTGELFF
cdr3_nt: TGTGCCAGCAAGGGGATGGACACCGGGGAGCTGTTTTTT

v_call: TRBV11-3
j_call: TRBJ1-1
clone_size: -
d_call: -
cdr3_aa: CASNQRGDRPNTEAFF
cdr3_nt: TGTGCCAGCAACCAAAGAGGCGACAGGCCCAACACTGAAGCTTTCTTT

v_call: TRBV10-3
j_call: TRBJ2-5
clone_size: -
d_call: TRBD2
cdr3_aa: CAISDGGGTHPGIKTQYF
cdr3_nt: TGTGCCATCAGTGACGGCGGGGGGACGCACCCAGGGATAAAGACCCAGTACTTC

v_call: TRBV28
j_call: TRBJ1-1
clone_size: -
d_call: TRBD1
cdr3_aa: CASSYGQGTQAFF
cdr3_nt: TGTGCCAGCAGCTACGGACAGGGTACGCAAGCTTTCTTT

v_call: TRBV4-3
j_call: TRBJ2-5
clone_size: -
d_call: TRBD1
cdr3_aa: CASSQSDRGAQYF
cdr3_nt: TGCGCCAGCAGCCAATCAGACAGGGGGGCCCAGTACTTC

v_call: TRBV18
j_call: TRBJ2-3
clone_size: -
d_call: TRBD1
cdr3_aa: CASSLDMPGQGITDTQYF
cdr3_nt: TGTGCCAGCTCACTAGACATGCCGGGACAGGGGATTACAGATACGCAGTATTTT

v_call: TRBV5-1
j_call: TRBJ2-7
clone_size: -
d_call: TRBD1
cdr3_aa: CASSLAGQGYEQYF
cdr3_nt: TGCGCCAGCAGCTTGGCCGGACAGGGGTACGAGCAGTACTTC

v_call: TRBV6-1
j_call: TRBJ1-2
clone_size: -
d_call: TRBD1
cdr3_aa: CASSDGQANYGYTF
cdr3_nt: TGTGCCAGCAGTGACGGACAGGCCAACTATGGCTACACCTTC

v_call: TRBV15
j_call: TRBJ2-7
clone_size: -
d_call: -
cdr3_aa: CATSRGSTSYEQYF
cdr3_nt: TGTGCCACCAGCAGAGGTAGTACGAGTTACGAGCAGTACTTC

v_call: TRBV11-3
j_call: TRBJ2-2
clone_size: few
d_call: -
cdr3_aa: CASSPYGLGGNTGELFF
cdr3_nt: TGTGCCAGCAGCCCTTATGGGCTGGGGGGGAACACCGGGGAGCTGTTTTTT

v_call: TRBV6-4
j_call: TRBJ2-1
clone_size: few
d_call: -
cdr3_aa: CASSETGTAYNEQFF
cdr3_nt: TGTGCCAGCAGTGAGACAGGCACAGCCTACAATGAGCAGTTCTTC

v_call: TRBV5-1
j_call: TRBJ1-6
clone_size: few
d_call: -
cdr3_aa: CASSLGGNSPLHF
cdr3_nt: TGCGCCAGCAGCTTGGGGGGCAATTCACCCCTCCACTTT

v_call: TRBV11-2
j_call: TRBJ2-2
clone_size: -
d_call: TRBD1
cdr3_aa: CASTPGGGVELFF
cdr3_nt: TGTGCCAGCACCCCAGGGGGTGGGGTGGAGCTGTTTTTT

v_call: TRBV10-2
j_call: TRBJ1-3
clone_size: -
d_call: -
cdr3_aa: CASKPWGGRNTIYF
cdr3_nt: TGCGCCAGCAAGCCGTGGGGGGGCCGAAACACCATATATTTT

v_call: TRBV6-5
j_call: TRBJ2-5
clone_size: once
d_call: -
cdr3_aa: CASSYGGETQYF
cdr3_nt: TGTGCCAGCAGTTACGGGGGCGAGACCCAGTACTTC